A selection of T cell receptor beta chains follows, all from one sample in a study of OX40 agonist ivuxolimab in advanced cancers. TCRdb's copy holds only in-frame clones and misses some; the assay was immunoSEQ multiplex PCR. The table includes 85,000 to 100,000 clones, about 90% detected once. Sequencing was performed on CD4+ or CD8+ T cells sorted from blood, taken in a trial of the OX40 agonist ivuxolimab. These receptor sequences come from an adult with an advanced solid tumor such as melanoma, head and neck, liver or kidney cancer. Each CDR3 is given with its conserved first and last residue. Fields, in order: V gene, J gene, D gene, clone size, CDR3 DNA, CDR3 protein. D genes are given only for firm matches. Clone size is given for some rows only: seen once, a few or many times, or a class if the clone is expanded.

v_gene: TRBV6-1
j_gene: TRBJ1-3
d_gene: NA
abundance: NA
CDR3nt: TGTGCCAGCAGTGAAGCGCGGGCAGCGGGAAACACCATATATTTT
CDR3aa: CASSEARAAGNTIYF

v_gene: TRBV28
j_gene: TRBJ1-2
d_gene: NA
abundance: NA
CDR3nt: TGTGCCAGCAGCTCGGTCGTGAGGGAATATGGCTACACCTTC
CDR3aa: CASSSVVREYGYTF

v_gene: TRBV18
j_gene: TRBJ2-5
d_gene: NA
abundance: NA
CDR3nt: TGTGCCAGCTCACCTGGGGGTAAAGAGACCCAGTACTTC
CDR3aa: CASSPGGKETQYF

v_gene: TRBV5-1
j_gene: TRBJ1-2
d_gene: NA
abundance: few
CDR3nt: TGCGCCAGCAGCTTTTCGGGGGAGGATGGCTACACCTTC
CDR3aa: CASSFSGEDGYTF

v_gene: TRBV30
j_gene: TRBJ2-3
d_gene: TRBD2
abundance: NA
CDR3nt: TGTGCCTGGGCCCGGACTAGCGGCACCACAGATACGCAGTATTTT
CDR3aa: CAWARTSGTTDTQYF

v_gene: TRBV7-9
j_gene: TRBJ2-2
d_gene: NA
abundance: NA
CDR3nt: TGTGCCAGCAGCTTAGGAAACACCGGGGAGCTGTTTTTT
CDR3aa: CASSLGNTGELFF

v_gene: TRBV10-2
j_gene: TRBJ1-6
d_gene: NA
abundance: NA
CDR3nt: TGCGCCAGCAGCCACGTCCCGGCGCGGGCCTCCCGATCACCCCTCCACTTT
CDR3aa: CASSHVPARASRSPLHF

v_gene: TRBV13
j_gene: TRBJ2-7
d_gene: TRBD1
abundance: NA
CDR3nt: TGTGCCAGCAGCTGGGACAGGCATTCCTACGAGCAGTACTTC
CDR3aa: CASSWDRHSYEQYF

v_gene: TRBV30
j_gene: TRBJ2-6
d_gene: TRBD1
abundance: NA
CDR3nt: TGTGCCTGGGACAGGGGGCTTTCTGGGGCCAACGTCCTGACTTTC
CDR3aa: CAWDRGLSGANVLTF

v_gene: TRBV5-1
j_gene: TRBJ2-4
d_gene: NA
abundance: NA
CDR3nt: TGCGCCAGCAGCTTGGAGGGGTCAGTAGGGACGGTCTTC
CDR3aa: CASSLEGSVGTVF

v_gene: TRBV19
j_gene: TRBJ1-5
d_gene: NA
abundance: NA
CDR3nt: TGTGCCAGTAATACAGTCCCCAATCAGCCCCAGCATTTT
CDR3aa: CASNTVPNQPQHF

v_gene: TRBV13
j_gene: TRBJ2-5
d_gene: TRBD2
abundance: NA
CDR3nt: TGTGCCAGCAGCTCGACTAGCGGGGTTGAGACCCAGTACTTC
CDR3aa: CASSSTSGVETQYF

v_gene: TRBV6-6
j_gene: TRBJ2-5
d_gene: TRBD2
abundance: NA
CDR3nt: TGTGCCAGCACTAGGGGAGTAGCGGGGGCCGGGGAGACCCAGTACTTC
CDR3aa: CASTRGVAGAGETQYF

v_gene: TRBV29-1
j_gene: TRBJ2-7
d_gene: NA
abundance: once
CDR3nt: TGCAGCTTCCGACAAAGCTCCTACGAGCAGTACTTC
CDR3aa: CSFRQSSYEQYF

v_gene: TRBV7-6
j_gene: TRBJ1-5
d_gene: NA
abundance: NA
CDR3nt: TGTGCCAGCAGCTTGGGCTCGCAGGGCAACCAGCCCCAGCATTTT
CDR3aa: CASSLGSQGNQPQHF

v_gene: TRBV28
j_gene: TRBJ1-3
d_gene: TRBD1
abundance: NA
CDR3nt: TGTGCCAGCAGTTCGGGACAGGGCCTGAGCTCTGGAAACACCATATATTTT
CDR3aa: CASSSGQGLSSGNTIYF

v_gene: TRBV7-8
j_gene: TRBJ2-7
d_gene: TRBD2
abundance: NA
CDR3nt: TGTGCCAGCAGCTTACGGGGGGACTCATCTTTCCAGCAGTACTTC
CDR3aa: CASSLRGDSSFQQYF

v_gene: TRBV10-3
j_gene: TRBJ2-1
d_gene: NA
abundance: once
CDR3nt: TGTGCCACCCGGGGGGCGTACAATGAGCAGTTCTTC
CDR3aa: CATRGAYNEQFF

v_gene: TRBV7-9
j_gene: TRBJ2-5
d_gene: TRBD2
abundance: NA
CDR3nt: TGTGCCAGCAGCTCCCAGCGGGGGACCCCCGAGACCCAGTACTTC
CDR3aa: CASSSQRGTPETQYF

v_gene: TRBV15
j_gene: TRBJ1-2
d_gene: TRBD1
abundance: NA
CDR3nt: TGTGCCACCAGCAGAGTAACGACGGGACAGGGATATGGCTACACCTTC
CDR3aa: CATSRVTTGQGYGYTF

v_gene: TRBV7-9
j_gene: TRBJ2-7
d_gene: NA
abundance: NA
CDR3nt: TGTGCCAGCAGCTTAGAAGGGCAGGGAAGGCCCTACGAGCAGTACTTC
CDR3aa: CASSLEGQGRPYEQYF

v_gene: TRBV2
j_gene: TRBJ1-1
d_gene: NA
abundance: NA
CDR3nt: TGTGCCAGCAGTGTGTTCGGGGTTGAAGCTTTCTTT
CDR3aa: CASSVFGVEAFF

v_gene: TRBV11-2
j_gene: TRBJ2-7
d_gene: NA
abundance: NA
CDR3nt: TGTGCCAGCAGCCTACCCTCGGTGGCTGACGAGCAGTACTTC
CDR3aa: CASSLPSVADEQYF

v_gene: TRBV4-3
j_gene: TRBJ2-1
d_gene: NA
abundance: NA
CDR3nt: TGCGCCAGCAGCCAAGACCGGGGTAAGGCCTACAATGAGCAGTTCTTC
CDR3aa: CASSQDRGKAYNEQFF

v_gene: TRBV19
j_gene: TRBJ2-2
d_gene: NA
abundance: NA
CDR3nt: TGTGCCAGTAGTGCGTTGGAGGGCGGGGAGCTGTTTTTT
CDR3aa: CASSALEGGELFF

v_gene: TRBV5-1
j_gene: TRBJ2-3
d_gene: NA
abundance: NA
CDR3nt: TGCGCCAGCAGGGGCAGCACAGATACGCAGTATTTT
CDR3aa: CASRGSTDTQYF

v_gene: TRBV28
j_gene: TRBJ1-4
d_gene: TRBD1
abundance: once
CDR3nt: TGTGCCAGCAGTAGGGGACAGGCGCCCCAGAGACTGTTTTTT
CDR3aa: CASSRGQAPQRLFF

v_gene: TRBV2
j_gene: TRBJ2-3
d_gene: NA
abundance: NA
CDR3nt: TGTGCCAGCAGTGCAAAAGATACGCAGTATTTT
CDR3aa: CASSAKDTQYF

v_gene: TRBV5-1
j_gene: TRBJ1-4
d_gene: TRBD1
abundance: NA
CDR3nt: TGCGCCAACAGGAGACAGGGATCTAATGAAAAACTGTTTTTT
CDR3aa: CANRRQGSNEKLFF

v_gene: TRBV7-2
j_gene: TRBJ1-4
d_gene: NA
abundance: few
CDR3nt: TGTGCCAGCACCCCGGGCGGACCTAATGAAAAACTGTTTTTT
CDR3aa: CASTPGGPNEKLFF

v_gene: TRBV6-5
j_gene: TRBJ2-1
d_gene: NA
abundance: NA
CDR3nt: TGTGCCAGCAGTTCCGACAGACGGCAGTTCTTC
CDR3aa: CASSSDRRQFF

v_gene: TRBV6-1
j_gene: TRBJ2-7
d_gene: NA
abundance: NA
CDR3nt: TGTCCCGGAGGGGGACCGATGTCCTACGAGCAGTACTTC
CDR3aa: CPGGGPMSYEQYF

v_gene: TRBV10-3
j_gene: TRBJ2-5
d_gene: TRBD2
abundance: NA
CDR3nt: TGTGCCATCAGCCTTAAGCGGGGGCTTTACCAAGAGACCCAGTACTTC
CDR3aa: CAISLKRGLYQETQYF

v_gene: TRBV6-6
j_gene: TRBJ2-1
d_gene: NA
abundance: NA
CDR3nt: TGTGCCAGCAGTTCCGAGGGGTCCTACAATGAGCAGTTCTTC
CDR3aa: CASSSEGSYNEQFF

v_gene: TRBV2
j_gene: TRBJ1-2
d_gene: NA
abundance: NA
CDR3nt: TGTGCCAGCCTATTTGGGCAGGGCCGAAGGTATGGCTACACCTTC
CDR3aa: CASLFGQGRRYGYTF

v_gene: TRBV6-5
j_gene: TRBJ1-2
d_gene: TRBD1
abundance: NA
CDR3nt: TGTGCCAGCAGTTACTCGAAGCTGTCAGGGGGCTATGGCTACACCTTC
CDR3aa: CASSYSKLSGGYGYTF

v_gene: TRBV10-3
j_gene: TRBJ1-5
d_gene: NA
abundance: NA
CDR3nt: TGTGCCATCAGTGAGTTAGAGGGCCGGCAGCCCCAGCATTTT
CDR3aa: CAISELEGRQPQHF

v_gene: TRBV30
j_gene: TRBJ1-2
d_gene: NA
abundance: NA
CDR3nt: TGTGCCTGGAGTGGTCAGGCTGCCTATGGCTACACCTTC
CDR3aa: CAWSGQAAYGYTF

v_gene: TRBV7-2
j_gene: TRBJ2-5
d_gene: NA
abundance: NA
CDR3nt: TGTGCCAGCAGCTCCCTGACACATGGGACCCAGTACTTC
CDR3aa: CASSSLTHGTQYF

v_gene: TRBV6-4
j_gene: TRBJ2-6
d_gene: TRBD2
abundance: NA
CDR3nt: TGTGCCAGCAGAGCCAGCGGGGCGACTGGGGCCAACGTCCTGACTTTC
CDR3aa: CASRASGATGANVLTF

v_gene: TRBV4-1
j_gene: TRBJ2-1
d_gene: TRBD1
abundance: NA
CDR3nt: TGCGCCAGCAGACCTACAGGGGGACCCTCCTACAATGGGCAGTTCTTC
CDR3aa: CASRPTGGPSYNGQFF

v_gene: TRBV19
j_gene: TRBJ2-3
d_gene: NA
abundance: NA
CDR3nt: TGTGCCAGTAGTGCCGCGCGCGGTGGAGTCTCAGATACGCAGTATTTT
CDR3aa: CASSAARGGVSDTQYF

v_gene: TRBV9
j_gene: TRBJ2-2
d_gene: NA
abundance: NA
CDR3nt: TGTGCCAGCAGCGGCCGGGACGGTACCGGGGAGCTGTTTTTT
CDR3aa: CASSGRDGTGELFF

v_gene: TRBV18
j_gene: TRBJ1-1
d_gene: NA
abundance: NA
CDR3nt: TGTGCCAGCTCACCGGGACTGGGGAACACTGAAGCTTTCTTT
CDR3aa: CASSPGLGNTEAFF

v_gene: TRBV30
j_gene: TRBJ1-5
d_gene: NA
abundance: few
CDR3nt: TGTGCCTGGAGTCCAGGGTTCTATCAGCCCCAGCATTTT
CDR3aa: CAWSPGFYQPQHF

v_gene: TRBV5-1
j_gene: TRBJ2-7
d_gene: NA
abundance: NA
CDR3nt: TGCGCCAGCAGCTGGTCCGGGGACGAGCAGTACTTC
CDR3aa: CASSWSGDEQYF

v_gene: TRBV10-3
j_gene: TRBJ2-7
d_gene: NA
abundance: NA
CDR3nt: TGTGCCATCAGTGAGGGGCAGGGTGAGTACGAGCAGTACTTC
CDR3aa: CAISEGQGEYEQYF

v_gene: TRBV6-5
j_gene: TRBJ1-3
d_gene: NA
abundance: NA
CDR3nt: TGTGCCAGCAGTTACTCTCCGGGGGCAGGGGGAAACACCATATATTTT
CDR3aa: CASSYSPGAGGNTIYF

v_gene: TRBV30
j_gene: TRBJ2-5
d_gene: NA
abundance: NA
CDR3nt: TGTGCCTGGAGTACTCGTCTAGAGACCCAGTACTTC
CDR3aa: CAWSTRLETQYF

v_gene: TRBV7-2
j_gene: TRBJ1-1
d_gene: NA
abundance: NA
CDR3nt: TGTGCCAGCAGCTTACCGGGGACTGAAGCTTTCTTT
CDR3aa: CASSLPGTEAFF

v_gene: TRBV7-3
j_gene: TRBJ2-2
d_gene: NA
abundance: NA
CDR3nt: TGTGCCAGCAGCTTAACGTCCACCGGGGAGCTGTTTTTT
CDR3aa: CASSLTSTGELFF

v_gene: TRBV29-1
j_gene: TRBJ1-1
d_gene: NA
abundance: NA
CDR3nt: TGCAGCGTTGAAAAATGGTCGAACACTGAAGCTTTCTTT
CDR3aa: CSVEKWSNTEAFF

v_gene: TRBV30
j_gene: TRBJ1-5
d_gene: NA
abundance: NA
CDR3nt: TGTGCCTGGAGTGGGGTGGGGGGACAGCCCCAGCATTTT
CDR3aa: CAWSGVGGQPQHF

v_gene: TRBV19
j_gene: TRBJ2-1
d_gene: TRBD1
abundance: NA
CDR3nt: TGTGCCAGTAGTGTAACAGGGGCCAGCTCCTACAATGAGCAGTTCTTC
CDR3aa: CASSVTGASSYNEQFF

v_gene: TRBV28
j_gene: TRBJ1-1
d_gene: NA
abundance: NA
CDR3nt: TGTGCCAGCACAAAGCTCACTGAAGCTTTCTTT
CDR3aa: CASTKLTEAFF

v_gene: TRBV5-4
j_gene: TRBJ2-1
d_gene: TRBD1
abundance: NA
CDR3nt: TGTGCCAGCAGCTCCGGACAGGGGAATGAGCAGTTCTTC
CDR3aa: CASSSGQGNEQFF

v_gene: TRBV7-9
j_gene: TRBJ2-1
d_gene: TRBD2
abundance: NA
CDR3nt: TGTGCCAGCAGCTTACTGCGGGGGGGGTCCTACAATGAGCAGTTCTTC
CDR3aa: CASSLLRGGSYNEQFF

v_gene: TRBV7-7
j_gene: TRBJ2-3
d_gene: TRBD1
abundance: NA
CDR3nt: TGTGCCAGCAGCCAGACCGGGACAGGCTCAGATACGCAGTATTTT
CDR3aa: CASSQTGTGSDTQYF

v_gene: TRBV27
j_gene: TRBJ2-4
d_gene: NA
abundance: NA
CDR3nt: TGTGCCAGCAGTTCCCCTAGGGGGGACAAAAACATTCAGTACTTC
CDR3aa: CASSSPRGDKNIQYF